The source of this T cell receptor beta chain is a study of cytomegalovirus exposure and HLA in healthy donors. Study-wide results and caveats: The authors enumerated 150 to 200 TCR beta chains as linked to cytomegalovirus. A later analysis found TCR association rates differed by HLA locus, highest for DRB1 and lowest for HLA-C. The classifier reportedly diagnosed cytomegalovirus status with high specificity and sensitivity.

About this clone: Its antigen is as yet unknown.

The primer mix had 60 Vbeta and 13 Jbeta primers. Some clones are missing from TCRdb's copy, which holds only in-frame ones; the method was immunoSEQ multiplex PCR. The sample holds about 82,000 clones, approximately 74% seen once. Germline loops: CDR1 SGHRS, CDR2 YFSETQ. The V gene lost 5 bases and the J gene lost 0 bases, with 13 bases spanning the gap. The CDR3 loop spans 15 amino acids. Although they were nominally healthy when sampled, donors likely had unrecorded immune exposures. Sequencing input: PBMCs. This chain joins TRBV5-1 and TRBJ2-3; no clear D. This sequence originates from a woman in her forties or fifties in good health and CMV-seropositive. The CDR3: CASSYQDSSTDTQYF. CDR3 DNA: TGCGCCAGCAGTTACCAAGACTCTAGCACAGATACGCAGTATTTT.